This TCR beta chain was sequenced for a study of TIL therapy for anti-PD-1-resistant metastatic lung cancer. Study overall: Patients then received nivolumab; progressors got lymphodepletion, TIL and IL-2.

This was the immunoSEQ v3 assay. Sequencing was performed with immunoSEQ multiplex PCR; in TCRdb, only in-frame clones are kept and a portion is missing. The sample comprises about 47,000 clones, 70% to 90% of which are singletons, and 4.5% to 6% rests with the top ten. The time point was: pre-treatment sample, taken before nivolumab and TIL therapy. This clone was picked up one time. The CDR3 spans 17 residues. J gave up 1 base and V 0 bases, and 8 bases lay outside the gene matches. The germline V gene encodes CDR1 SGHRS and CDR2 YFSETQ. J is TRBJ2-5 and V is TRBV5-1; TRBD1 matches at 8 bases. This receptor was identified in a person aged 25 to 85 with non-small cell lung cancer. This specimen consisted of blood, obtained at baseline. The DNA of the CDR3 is TGCGCCAGCAGCTTGGGTAGGAATGGACAGGGCCAAGAGACCCAGTACTTC. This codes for CASSLGRNGQGQETQYF.